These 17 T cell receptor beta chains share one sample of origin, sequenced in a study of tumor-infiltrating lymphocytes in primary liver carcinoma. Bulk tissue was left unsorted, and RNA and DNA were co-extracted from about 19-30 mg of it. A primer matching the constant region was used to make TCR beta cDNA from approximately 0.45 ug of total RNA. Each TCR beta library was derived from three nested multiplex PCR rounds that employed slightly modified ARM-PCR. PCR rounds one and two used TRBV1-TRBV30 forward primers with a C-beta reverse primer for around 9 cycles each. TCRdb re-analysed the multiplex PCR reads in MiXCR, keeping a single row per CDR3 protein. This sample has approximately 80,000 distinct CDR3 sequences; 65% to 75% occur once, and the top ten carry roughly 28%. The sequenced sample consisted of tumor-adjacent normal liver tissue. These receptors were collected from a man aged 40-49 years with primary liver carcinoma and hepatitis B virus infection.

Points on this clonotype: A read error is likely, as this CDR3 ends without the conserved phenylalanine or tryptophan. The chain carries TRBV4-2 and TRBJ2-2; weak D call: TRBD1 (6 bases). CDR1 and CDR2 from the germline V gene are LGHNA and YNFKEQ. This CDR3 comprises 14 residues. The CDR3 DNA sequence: TGTGCCAACAGCATAGGGGGTTATACCGGGGAGCTGTTTCTT. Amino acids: CANSIGGYTGELFL.

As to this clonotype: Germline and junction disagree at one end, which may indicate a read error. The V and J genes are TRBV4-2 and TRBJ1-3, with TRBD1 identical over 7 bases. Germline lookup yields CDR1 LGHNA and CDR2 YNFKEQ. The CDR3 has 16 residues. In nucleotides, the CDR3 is TGTGCCAGCGGCCAATTCACCGGGACAGTGGGAAACACCATATATTTT. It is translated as CASGQFTGTVGNTIYF.

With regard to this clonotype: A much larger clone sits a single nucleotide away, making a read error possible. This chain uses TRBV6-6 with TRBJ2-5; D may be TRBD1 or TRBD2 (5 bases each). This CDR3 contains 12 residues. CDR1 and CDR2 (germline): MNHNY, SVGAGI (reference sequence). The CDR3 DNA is TGTGCCAGTGGGACGGTACAAGAGACCCAGTGCTTC. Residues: CASGTVQETQCF.

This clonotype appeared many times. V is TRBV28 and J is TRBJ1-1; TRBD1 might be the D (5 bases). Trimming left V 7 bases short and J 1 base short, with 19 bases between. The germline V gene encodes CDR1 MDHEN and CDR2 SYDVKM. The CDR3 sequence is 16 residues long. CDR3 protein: CASTRGMPTGNTEAFF. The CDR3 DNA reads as TGTGCCAGCACTCGGGGGATGCCAACCGGGAACACTGAAGCTTTCTTT.

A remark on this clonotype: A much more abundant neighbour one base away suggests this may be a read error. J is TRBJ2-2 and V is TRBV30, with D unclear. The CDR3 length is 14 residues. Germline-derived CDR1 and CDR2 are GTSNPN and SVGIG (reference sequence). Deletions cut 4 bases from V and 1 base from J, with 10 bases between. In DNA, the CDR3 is TGTGCCTGGAAAGGCGTGGGGAACACCGGGGAGCTGTTTTTT. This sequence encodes CAWKGVGNTGELFF.

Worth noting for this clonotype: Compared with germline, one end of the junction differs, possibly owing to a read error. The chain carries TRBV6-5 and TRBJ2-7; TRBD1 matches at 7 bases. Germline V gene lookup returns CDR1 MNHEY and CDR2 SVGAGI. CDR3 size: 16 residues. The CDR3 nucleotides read TGTGCCTGCAGGCCCGGACAGGCAGCATCCTCTTATGAGCAGTACTTC. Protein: CACRPGQAASSYEQYF.

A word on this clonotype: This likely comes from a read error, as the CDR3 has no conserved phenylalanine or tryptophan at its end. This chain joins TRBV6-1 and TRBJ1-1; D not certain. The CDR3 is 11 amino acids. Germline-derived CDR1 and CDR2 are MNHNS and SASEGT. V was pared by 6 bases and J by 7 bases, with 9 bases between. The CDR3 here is CASRSIVEAFL. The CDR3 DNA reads TGTGCCAGCAGATCGATAGTTGAAGCTTTCCTT.

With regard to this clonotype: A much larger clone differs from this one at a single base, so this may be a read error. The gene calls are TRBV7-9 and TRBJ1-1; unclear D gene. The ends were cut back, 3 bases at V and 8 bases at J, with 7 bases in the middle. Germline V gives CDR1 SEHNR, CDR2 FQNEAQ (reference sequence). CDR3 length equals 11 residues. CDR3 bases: TGTGCCAGCAGCTTGGGATGGGAAGCTTTCTTT. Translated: CASSLGWEAFF.

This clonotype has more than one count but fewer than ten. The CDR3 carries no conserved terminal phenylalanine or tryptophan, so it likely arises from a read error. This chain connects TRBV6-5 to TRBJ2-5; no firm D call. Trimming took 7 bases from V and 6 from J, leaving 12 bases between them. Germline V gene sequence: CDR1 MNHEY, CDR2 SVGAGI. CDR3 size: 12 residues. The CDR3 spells CASTAEGKTQYS. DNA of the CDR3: TGTGCCAGCACGGCCGAAGGGAAGACCCAGTACTCC.

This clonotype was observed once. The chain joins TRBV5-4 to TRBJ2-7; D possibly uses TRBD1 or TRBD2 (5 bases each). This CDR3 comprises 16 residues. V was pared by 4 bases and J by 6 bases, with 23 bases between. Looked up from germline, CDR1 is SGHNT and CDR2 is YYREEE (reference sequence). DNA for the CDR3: TGTGCCAGCAGCAAAGACGGGGCTCCTGGTGGCTGCGAGCAGTACTTC. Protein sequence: CASSKDGAPGGCEQYF.

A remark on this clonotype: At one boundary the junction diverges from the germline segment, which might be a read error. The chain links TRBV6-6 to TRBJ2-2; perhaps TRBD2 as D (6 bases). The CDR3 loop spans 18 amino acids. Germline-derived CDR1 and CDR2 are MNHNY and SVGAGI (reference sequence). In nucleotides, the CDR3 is TGTGCCAGCAGTTACTCGATTCCTGGACTAACGAACACCGAGGAGCTGTTTTTT. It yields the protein CASSYSIPGLTNTEELFF.

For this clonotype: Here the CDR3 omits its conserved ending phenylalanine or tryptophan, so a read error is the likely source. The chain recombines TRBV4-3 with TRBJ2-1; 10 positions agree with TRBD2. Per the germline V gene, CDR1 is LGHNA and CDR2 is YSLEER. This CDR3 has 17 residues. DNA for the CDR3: TGCGCCAGCAACCAAGATCCTACTAGCGGGATTCGTAATGAGCAGTTCATC. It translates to CASNQDPTSGIRNEQFI.

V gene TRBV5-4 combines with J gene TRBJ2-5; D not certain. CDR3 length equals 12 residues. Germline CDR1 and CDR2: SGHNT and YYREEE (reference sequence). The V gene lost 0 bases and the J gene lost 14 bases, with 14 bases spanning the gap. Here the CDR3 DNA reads TGTGCCAGCAGCTTGGACAAGGCCGCCAAATACTTC. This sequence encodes CASSLDKAAKYF.

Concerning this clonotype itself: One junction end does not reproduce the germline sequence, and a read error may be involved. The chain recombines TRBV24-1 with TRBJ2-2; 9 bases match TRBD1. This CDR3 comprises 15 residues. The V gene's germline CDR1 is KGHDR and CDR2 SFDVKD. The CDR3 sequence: CATTPGQGNTWELFF. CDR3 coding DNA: TGTGCCACCACTCCGGGACAGGGCAACACCTGGGAGCTGTTTTTT.

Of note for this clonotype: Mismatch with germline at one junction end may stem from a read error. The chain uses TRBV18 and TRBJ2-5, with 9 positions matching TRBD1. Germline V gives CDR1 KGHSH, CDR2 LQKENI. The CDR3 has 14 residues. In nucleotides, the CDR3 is TGTGCCAGCTCACCGGGACAGGGCTTGAAGACCCAGAACTTC. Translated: CASSPGQGLKTQNF.

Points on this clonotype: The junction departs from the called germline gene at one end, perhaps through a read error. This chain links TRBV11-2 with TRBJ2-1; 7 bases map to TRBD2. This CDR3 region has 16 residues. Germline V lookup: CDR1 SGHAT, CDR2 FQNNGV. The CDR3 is CAGSYTSAHLNKEQFF. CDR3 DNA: TGTGCCGGCAGCTATACTAGCGCCCATTTAAACAAAGAGCAGTTCTTC.

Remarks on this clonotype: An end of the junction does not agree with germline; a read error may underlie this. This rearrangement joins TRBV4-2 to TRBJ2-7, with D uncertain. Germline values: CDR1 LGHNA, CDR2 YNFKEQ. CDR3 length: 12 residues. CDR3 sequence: CASSQGVNEQCF. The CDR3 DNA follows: TGTGCCAGCAGCCAAGGTGTGAACGAACAGTGCTTC.